Below, 10 T cell receptor beta chains from the same sample are listed, as sequenced in a study of shared clonotypes between healthy human individuals. The assay was immunoSEQ multiplex PCR, and TCRdb's table has in-frame clones only and misses some. The sample has approximately 1.4 million clones; 95% to 99% are singletons. Sequenced material: naive CD4+ T cells sorted from blood. The subset here: CD45RA+ positively selected. These receptors originate from a man younger than 45 in good health.

The chain links TRBV18 to TRBJ2-2, with a possible D match to TRBD2 (5 bases). The CDR3 contains 14 residues. V lost 1 base and J lost 8, with 11 bases in between. The germline V gene has CDR1 KGHSH and CDR2 LQKENI. CDR3: CASSPQSGSGELFF. The CDR3 bases are TGTGCCAGCTCACCACAATCGGGGTCGGGGGAGCTGTTTTTT.

The chain carries TRBV19 and TRBJ2-5; D may be TRBD1 (5 bases). Germline V lookup: CDR1 LNHDA, CDR2 SQIVND (reference sequence). Trimming shortened V by 3 bases and J by 4 bases, and 18 bases separated the two germline ends. The CDR3 runs to 16 residues. The CDR3 coding sequence is TGTGCCAGTAGTATTCATCGGGCAGGGAAGGGAGAGACCCAGTACTTC. It encodes CASSIHRAGKGETQYF.

The V and J genes are TRBV28 and TRBJ1-2; D remains ambiguous. The CDR3 is made up of 12 amino acids. Trimming removed 11 bases at V and 1 base at J, with 11 bases between. In germline, CDR1 is MDHEN, CDR2 SYDVKM. In nucleotides, the CDR3 is TGTGCCGCGGCAGGATTTAACTATGGCTACACCTTC. Translated: CAAAGFNYGYTF.

The gene calls are TRBV14 and TRBJ2-5; 7 bases are shared with TRBD1. Trimming took 4 bases from V and 4 from J; bases not matched to a gene: 6. Germline V gene data show CDR1 as SGHDN and CDR2 as FVKESK. CDR3 length: 14 residues. This CDR3 is CASSPWDSRETQYF. CDR3 in DNA: TGTGCCAGCAGCCCTTGGGACAGTCGAGAGACCCAGTACTTC.

This chain connects TRBV27 to TRBJ2-7; 7 bases are shared with TRBD1. J lost 2 bases, V lost 6 bases, and 10 bases had no gene match. The CDR3 spans 15 residues. Germline loops: CDR1 MNHEY, CDR2 SMNVEV (reference sequence). As DNA, the CDR3 is TGTGCCAGCAGAAAACCGGGACAGCGCACCTACGAGCAGTACTTC. Translation gives CASRKPGQRTYEQYF.

The chain is built from TRBV10-2 and TRBJ2-5; 8 positions agree with TRBD2. The CDR3 runs to 14 residues. The V segment lost 2 bases and the J segment 5 bases; nucleotides outside the gene matches: 4. The germline CDR1 and CDR2 sequences are WSHSY and SAAADI. The CDR3, as DNA: TGCGCCAGCAGTGAGCCCGGGGGGGACGAGACCCAGTACTTC. Its protein product is CASSEPGGDETQYF.

The J gene is TRBJ2-6, the V gene TRBV6-5; no clear D. Trimming shortened V by 6 bases and J by 0 bases, and 9 bases separated the two germline ends. The germline V gene has CDR1 MNHEY and CDR2 SVGAGI. The CDR3 is made up of 15 amino acids. The CDR3 sequence: CASSSIVSGANVLTF. The CDR3, as DNA: TGTGCCAGCAGCTCTATTGTCTCTGGGGCCAACGTCCTGACTTTC.

The chain recombines TRBV5-6 with TRBJ2-7, with 9 bases that match TRBD1. Germline values: CDR1 SGHDT, CDR2 YYEEEE. After removal of 0 bases from V and 1 base from J, the junction contained 2 bases not matched to a gene. The CDR3 length is 15 residues. CDR3 protein: CASSLVGQGSYEQYF. CDR3 coding DNA: TGTGCCAGCAGCTTGGTGGGACAGGGATCCTACGAGCAGTACTTC.

This clone occurred once. The rearrangement uses TRBV30 and TRBJ2-3; 8 nucleotides align to TRBD1. Germline V gene lookup returns CDR1 GTSNPN and CDR2 SVGIG (reference sequence). The CDR3 is made up of 14 amino acids. V was clipped by 8 bases and J by 0 bases; unmatched bases: 7. The CDR3 here is CAAGQGLSTDTQYF. The CDR3 bases are TGTGCCGCAGGACAGGGCCTAAGCACAGATACGCAGTATTTT. The variable domain in full, with the rest retrieved from reference TRBV30 and TRBJ2-3, is SQTIHQWPATLVQPVGSPLSLECTVEGTSNPNLYWYRQAAGRGLQLLFYSVGIGQISSEVPQNLSASRPQDRQFILSSKKLLLSDSGFYLCAAGQGLSTDTQYFGPGTRLTVL.

The chain couples TRBV5-1 to TRBJ2-2; 10 bases match TRBD1. The junction had 1 base not matched to a gene; V was cut back by 5 bases and J by 6 bases. The CDR3 covers 13 residues. CDR1 is SGHRS, CDR2 YFSETQ, per germline. This chain's CDR3 is CASRTGGPGELFF. CDR3 nucleotide sequence: TGCGCCAGCAGGACAGGGGGCCCCGGGGAGCTGTTTTTT.